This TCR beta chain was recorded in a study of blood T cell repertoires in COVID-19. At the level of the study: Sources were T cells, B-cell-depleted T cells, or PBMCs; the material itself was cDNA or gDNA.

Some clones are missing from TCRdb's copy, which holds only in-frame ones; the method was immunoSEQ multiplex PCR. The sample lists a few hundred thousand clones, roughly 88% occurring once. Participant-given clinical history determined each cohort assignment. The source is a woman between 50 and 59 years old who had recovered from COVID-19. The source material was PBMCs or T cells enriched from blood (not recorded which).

The CDR3 DNA sequence: TGTGCCAGCAGCCCTACAGGGGATGAGCAGTTCTTC. Amino acid sequence: CASSPTGDEQFF. The rearrangement joins TRBV5-5 to TRBJ2-1; 7 bases line up with TRBD1. Germline V gives CDR1 SGHKS, CDR2 YYEKEE (reference sequence). CDR3 length: 12 amino acids. V gave up 4 bases and J gave up 8 bases; unmatched junction bases: 3.